Shown below are 32 T cell receptor beta chains from a single sample sequenced in a study of T cells in women clearing cervical HPV infection. The table came from immunoSEQ multiplex PCR; TCRdb's copy has only in-frame clones and leaves some out. The sample table includes under 45,000 clones. Sequenced: blood buffy coat. The receptors were gathered from a woman aged 18-69 years with a cervical HPV16 infection that either progressed to CIN3+ or cleared (not recorded which).

A note on this clone: The read is 3 residues too short to cover the CDR3 end, so that end is filled in from the germline J gene. V is TRBV2 and J is TRBJ1-6, with D unresolved. The ends were cut back, 5 bases at V and 5 bases at J, with 16 bases in the middle. CDR1 and CDR2 from the germline V gene are SNHLY and FYNNEI. The CDR3 contains 16 residues. CDR3 residues: CASSLTSLSHNSPLHF. The CDR3 DNA, read in part, is TGTGCCAGCAGTTTAACCTCGCTGAGCCATAATTCACCC.

Remarks on this clone: The read falls 3 residues short of the CDR3 end, and the missing part is taken from the germline J gene. This chain links TRBV2 with TRBJ1-2; D possibly corresponds to TRBD1 (5 bases). Germline lookup yields CDR1 SNHLY and CDR2 FYNNEI. The germline V and J ends were trimmed by 5 bases and 3 bases, with 10 bases remaining between them. CDR3 length: 13 residues. The CDR3 bases that were read are TGTGCCAGCAGTTTCGACAGTCACTATGGC. This encodes CASSFDSHYG. The whole CDR3 reads CASSFDSHYGYTF.

On this clone: The CDR3 is cut off 3 residues early in the read; its end comes from the germline J gene. The chain couples TRBV10-3 to TRBJ1-2, with a weak D call TRBD1 (6 bases). This CDR3 contains 12 residues. Germline assignment: CDR1 ENHRY and CDR2 SYGVKD. V dropped 6 bases and J dropped 7 bases, with 12 bases sitting between them. The covered CDR3 bases are TGTGCCATCAGCCTGTCAGGGGCTGGC. Its protein is CAISLSGAG. The complete CDR3 sequence is CAISLSGAGYTF.

For this clone: Coverage ceases 3 residues before the CDR3 finishes, and the germline J gene fills in the end. The rearrangement uses TRBV2 and TRBJ2-1; a weak D match, TRBD2 (6 bases). CDR3 length equals 15 residues. Trimming took off 4 bases at V and 0 bases at J, with 10 bases between the two ends. The germline gives CDR1 SNHLY, CDR2 FYNNEI. This chain's CDR3 is CASSGGLNSYNEQFF. Incomplete CDR3 DNA: TGTGCCAGCAGTGGGGGACTTAACTCCTACAATGAG.

Notes on this clone: The read halts 3 residues ahead of the CDR3 end, with the missing end drawn from the germline J gene. The chain links TRBV6-2 or TRBV6-3 to TRBJ2-1; TRBD2 might be the D (7 bases). CDR3 length equals 13 residues. Per germline, CDR1 MNHEY and CDR2 SVGEGT. V dropped 2 bases and J dropped 7 bases, with 9 bases sitting between them. The covered CDR3 bases are TGTGCCAGCAGTTACGGGGGGGCAAATGAG. It is translated as CASSYGGANE. The full CDR3 is CASSYGGANEQFF.

A word on this clone: With the read ending 3 residues before the CDR3 end, the germline J gene is used to fill in that end. V is TRBV6-4 and J is TRBJ2-3; the match to TRBD1 covers 9 bases. J was trimmed by 5 bases and V by 2 bases; bases with no gene match: 11. The V gene's germline CDR1 is MRHNA and CDR2 SNTAGT. The CDR3 contains 17 residues. Incomplete CDR3 DNA: TGTGCCAGCAGTGACCCTACAGGGGGCGCAGGAAGAGATACG. As protein: CASSDPTGGAGRDT. The CDR3 reads in full as CASSDPTGGAGRDTQYF.

About this clone itself: The read gets to within 3 residues of the CDR3 end, and the germline J gene fills in the rest. The chain is built from TRBV7-9 and TRBJ1-1; 11 bases are a match to TRBD1. This CDR3 is built from 14 residues. The trim removed 5 bases at V and 4 bases at J, leaving 3 bases unmatched. Germline V gene data show CDR1 as SEHNR and CDR2 as FQNEAQ (reference sequence). The covered CDR3 bases are TGTGCCAGCAGCCCAGGGACAGGGGGCACTGAA. Encoded protein: CASSPGTGGTE. The full-length CDR3 reads as CASSPGTGGTEAFF.

Comments on this clone: Coverage ceases 3 residues before the CDR3 finishes, and the germline J gene fills in the end. This chain joins TRBV28 and TRBJ2-1; TRBD2 aligns across 13 bases. The CDR3 covers 15 residues. Germline-derived CDR1 and CDR2 are MDHEN and SYDVKM. J gave up 8 bases and V 5 bases, and 6 bases lay outside the gene matches. CDR3 protein: CASSTTGTSGDEQFF. CDR3 bases read: TGTGCCAGCAGTACCACCGGGACTAGCGGGGATGAG.

As for this clone: The CDR3 goes on 3 residues after the read ends, and that part is filled in from the germline J gene. This chain joins TRBV28 and TRBJ2-5; 9 nucleotides match TRBD1. Germline lookup yields CDR1 MDHEN and CDR2 SYDVKM. The CDR3 is 16 amino acids. V was pared by 6 bases and J by 1 base, with 9 bases of the junction left unmatched. CDR3 sequence reads: CASSSTGQGRQETQYF. The sequenced CDR3 bases are TGTGCCAGCAGCTCAACGGGACAGGGTCGCCAAGAGACC. Together with reference TRBV28 and TRBJ2-5, the CDR3 gives the full variable domain: DVKVTQSSRYLVKRTGEKVFLECVQDMDHENMFWYRQDPGLGLRLIYFSYDVKMKEKGDIPEGYSVSREKKERFSLILESASTNQTSMYLCASSSTGQGRQETQYFGPGTRLLVL.

A remark on this clone: The sequenced fragment ends 3 residues before the CDR3 boundary, so the rest is inferred from the germline J gene. This chain uses TRBV12-3 or TRBV12-4 with TRBJ2-3; TRBD2 aligns across 11 bases. CDR3 size: 15 residues. Unmatched junction bases numbered 5, after V lost 6 bases and J lost 3 bases. The CDR3 region is CASRTGTSGTDTQYF. CDR3 bases read: TGTGCCAGCAGAACCGGGACTAGCGGTACAGATACG.

The CDR3 reads CASSQVAGAGETQYF. CDR3 bases read: TGTGCCAGCAGCCAAGTAGCGGGGGCGGGAGAGACC. The gene calls are TRBV4-2 and TRBJ2-5, with TRBD2 identical over 9 bases. The sequence runs out 3 residues before the end of the CDR3; the remainder is reconstructed from the germline J gene. Germline CDR1 is LGHNA and CDR2 is YNFKEQ. V shed 1 base, J shed 4 bases, and the junction held 4 bases outside the gene matches. The CDR3 consists of 15 residues.

Notes on this clone: The read ends 3 residues before the CDR3 terminus; that terminus is restored from the germline J gene. V and J are TRBV27 and TRBJ1-2, with 7 bases lining up with TRBD1. Germline trimming cut 5 bases from V and 7 bases from J; bases unmatched to any gene: 10. The CDR3 consists of 14 residues. The germline V gene encodes CDR1 MNHEY and CDR2 SMNVEV (reference sequence). The CDR3 sequence: CASSGTGELFGYTF. Incomplete CDR3 DNA: TGTGCCAGCAGTGGTACAGGGGAACTGTTTGGC.

Comment on this clone: The sequence runs out 3 residues before the end of the CDR3; the remainder is reconstructed from the germline J gene. The V gene is TRBV20-1, the J gene TRBJ1-2, with D maybe TRBD1 (6 bases). The CDR3 sequence is 11 residues long. CDR1 DFQATT and CDR2 SNEGSKA come from the germline V gene (reference sequence). The CDR3 DNA, read in part, is TGCAGTGCTAGAGGGACAGTCGGC. As protein: CSARGTVG. The entire CDR3 is CSARGTVGYTF.

The CDR3 sequence is CASSRTGKQETQYF. CDR3 bases read: TGTGCCAGTAGTAGGACAGGGAAACAAGAGACC. The J gene is TRBJ2-5, the V gene TRBV19; TRBD1 aligns across 8 bases. The CDR3 goes on 3 residues after the read ends, and that part is filled in from the germline J gene. The CDR3 covers 14 residues. J gave up 2 bases and V 4 bases, and 3 bases lay outside the gene matches. The germline CDR1 and CDR2 sequences are LNHDA and SQIVND (reference sequence).

Notes on this clone: The CDR3 extends 3 residues past the end of the read, so its final part is completed from the germline J gene. The chain employs TRBV19 and TRBJ1-5, with 9 nucleotides matching TRBD1. CDR3 length: 13 amino acids. Germline CDR1 is LNHDA and CDR2 is SQIVND (reference sequence). The J segment lost 6 bases and the V segment lost 5 bases, leaving 2 bases of the junction unmatched. This CDR3 is CASSGDRVQPQHF. CDR3 DNA, as far as it was read: TGTGCCAGTAGTGGGGACAGGGTTCAGCCC. Filled out from reference TRBV19 and TRBJ1-5, the complete variable domain reads DGGITQSPKYLFRKEGQNVTLSCEQNLNHDAMYWYRQDPGQGLRLIYYSQIVNDFQKGDIAEGYSVSREKKESFPLTVTSAQKNPTAFYLCASSGDRVQPQHFGDGTRLSIL.

Points on this clone: The read ends 3 residues shy of where the CDR3 ends; the end is completed using the germline J gene. The chain carries TRBV20-1 and TRBJ1-6; TRBD1 is a possible D gene (6 bases). This CDR3 comprises 15 residues. Germline-derived CDR1 and CDR2 are DFQATT and SNEGSKA (reference sequence). V dropped 3 bases and J dropped 8 bases, with 17 bases sitting between them. This CDR3 is CSARVGQIGHSPLHF. The sequenced part of the CDR3 DNA is TGCAGTGCTAGGGTAGGACAGATTGGGCATTCACCC.

Notes on this clone: The sequence runs out 3 residues before the end of the CDR3; the remainder is reconstructed from the germline J gene. The V and J genes are TRBV28 and TRBJ2-3; weak D call: TRBD2 (6 bases). Germline assignment: CDR1 MDHEN and CDR2 SYDVKM. The CDR3 is 15 amino acids. V gave up 3 bases and J gave up 0 bases, with 10 bases separating them. The CDR3 sequence: CASSFGGASTDTQYF. The CDR3 bases that were read are TGTGCCAGCAGTTTTGGCGGGGCCAGCACAGATACG.

With regard to this clone: Read sequence stops 3 residues before the CDR3 end, and the germline J gene provides the missing end. The chain uses TRBV19 and TRBJ2-3; D possibly corresponds to TRBD2 (5 bases). The V end was cut by 5 bases, the J end by 6 bases, with 9 bases between. The CDR3 has 12 residues. CDR1 and CDR2 (germline): LNHDA, SQIVND (reference sequence). The sequenced CDR3 bases are TGTGCCAGTAGTTTTGGCGGGGATACG. Translating it yields CASSFGGDT. The entire CDR3 reads CASSFGGDTQYF. Full variable domain (missing parts from reference TRBV19 and TRBJ2-3): DGGITQSPKYLFRKEGQNVTLSCEQNLNHDAMYWYRQDPGQGLRLIYYSQIVNDFQKGDIAEGYSVSREKKESFPLTVTSAQKNPTAFYLCASSFGGDTQYFGPGTRLTVL.

CDR3 residues: CASSQIAGRSSGNTIYF. The part of the CDR3 DNA that was read is TGTGCCAGCAGCCAAATCGCAGGAAGGTCATCTGGAAACACC. This chain uses TRBV13 with TRBJ1-3; unclear D gene. The CDR3 extends 3 residues past the end of the read, so its final part is completed from the germline J gene. Trimming removed 5 bases from V and 1 base from J, with 18 bases in between. The CDR3 extends over 17 amino acids. Germline values: CDR1 PRHDT, CDR2 FYEKMQ (reference sequence). Together with reference TRBV13 and TRBJ1-3, the CDR3 gives the full variable domain: AAGVIQSPRHLIKEKRETATLKCYPIPRHDTVYWYQQGPGQDPQFLISFYEKMQSDKGSIPDRFSAQQFSDYHSELNMSSLELGDSALYFCASSQIAGRSSGNTIYFGEGSWLTVV.

As regards this clone: The read finishes 3 residues shy of the CDR3 end, and the germline J gene is used to complete it. This chain links TRBV10-3 with TRBJ2-7, with 9 bases fitting TRBD2. This CDR3 contains 12 residues. Germline lookup yields CDR1 ENHRY and CDR2 SYGVKD. After removal of 9 bases from V and 2 bases from J, the junction contained 2 bases not matched to a gene. CDR3 amino acids: CAISGSAYEQYF. The DNA read from the CDR3 is TGTGCCATTAGCGGGAGTGCCTACGAG.

On this clone: The read comes to an end 3 residues before the CDR3 does, leaving the germline J gene to fill in the end. The chain has TRBV6-1 and TRBJ1-4; TRBD1 might be the D (5 bases). Germline loops: CDR1 MNHNS, CDR2 SASEGT. The CDR3 length is 13 residues. Trimming removed 4 bases at V and 7 bases at J, with 10 bases between. CDR3 loop: CASSGTWGEKLFF. The sequenced part of the CDR3 DNA is TGTGCCAGCAGTGGGACATGGGGTGAAAAA.

In regard to this clone: The CDR3 end falls 3 residues outside the read, so it is completed with the germline J gene. This rearrangement joins TRBV6-1 to TRBJ1-5; TRBD1 matches at 7 bases. The length of the CDR3 is 15 residues. From germline, CDR1 is MNHNS and CDR2 SASEGT. V was pared by 4 bases and J by 7 bases, with 10 bases of the junction left unmatched. Incomplete CDR3 DNA: TGTGCCAGCAGTGTAGACAGGGTCGGAGGACAGCCC. This encodes CASSVDRVGGQP. The full CDR3 is CASSVDRVGGQPQHF.

A note on this clone: The sequence runs out 3 residues before the end of the CDR3; the remainder is reconstructed from the germline J gene. The sample has other DNA sequences that encode this CDR3 too. V gene TRBV19 combines with J gene TRBJ2-7; 7 bases line up with TRBD1. The germline gives CDR1 LNHDA, CDR2 SQIVND (reference sequence). This CDR3 spans 15 amino acids. J lost 2 bases, V lost 3 bases, and 7 bases had no gene match. CDR3 bases read: TGTGCCAGTAGTATTCTCGGGCAGGGGGCCTACGAG. Its protein product is CASSILGQGAYE. The whole CDR3 is CASSILGQGAYEQYF.

As for this clone: The CDR3 end is not reached by the read, which stops 3 residues before it; the germline J gene fills it in. V and J are TRBV7-8 and TRBJ2-7, with TRBD2 identical over 8 bases. Germline CDR1 is SGHVS and CDR2 is FQNEAQ. The CDR3 runs to 14 residues. V lost 5 bases to trimming and J lost 4 bases; unmatched junction nucleotides: 7. The covered CDR3 bases are TGTGCCAGCAGCCACCCGGGAGGGGCGTACGAG. It yields the protein CASSHPGGAYE. The CDR3 reads in full as CASSHPGGAYEQYF.

Turning to this clone: The read gets to within 3 residues of the CDR3 end, and the germline J gene fills in the rest. V gene TRBV4-1 combines with J gene TRBJ1-1; 8 positions match TRBD1. J lost 3 bases, V lost 2 bases, and 5 bases had no gene match. The CDR3 extends over 15 amino acids. The germline gives CDR1 MGHRA, CDR2 YSYEKL. CDR3 loop: CASSQTRDRYTEAFF. CDR3 DNA (partial): TGCGCCAGCAGCCAAACTCGGGACAGGTACACTGAA.

Turning to this clone: Read coverage stops 3 residues before the CDR3 terminus; the germline J gene supplies the remainder. V gene TRBV20-1 combines with J gene TRBJ1-2; TRBD1 might be the D (6 bases). Germline CDR1 and CDR2: DFQATT and SNEGSKA (reference sequence). The length of the CDR3 is 13 residues. V lost 3 bases, J lost 4 bases, and 12 bases lay in between. CDR3 sequence reads: CSASPETGYGYTF. CDR3 DNA, as far as it was read: TGCAGTGCTAGTCCTGAGACAGGCTATGGC.

About this clone: The DNA ends 3 residues before the CDR3 does, and the rest of the CDR3 is filled in from the germline J gene. The J gene is TRBJ2-4, the V gene TRBV5-1; 7 bases agree with TRBD2. This CDR3 has 17 amino acids. Germline CDR1 reads SGHRS; CDR2 reads YFSETQ. V gave up 4 bases and J gave up 7 bases; unmatched junction bases: 17. The sequenced CDR3 bases are TGCGCCAGCAGCCCGGCTAGCGGCCCCGCGCGGGGGAACATT. Residues: CASSPASGPARGNI. The complete CDR3 reads CASSPASGPARGNIQYF. The full variable domain, its missing parts supplied by reference TRBV5-1 and TRBJ2-4, is KAGVTQTPRYLIKTRGQQVTLSCSPISGHRSVSWYQQTPGQGLQFLFEYFSETQRNKGNFPGRFSGRQFSNSRSEMNVSTLELGDSALYLCASSPASGPARGNIQYFGAGTRLSVL.

CDR3 DNA (partial): TGCGCCAGCAGCCAGACGGGACTGACCTCCGGGGAG. Its protein is CASSQTGLTSGE. The full CDR3 protein is CASSQTGLTSGELFF. This rearrangement joins TRBV4-1 to TRBJ2-2, with D maybe TRBD2 (6 bases). The read terminates 3 residues before the CDR3 end, so the remaining end is supplied by the germline J gene. With 3 bases removed from V and 6 bases from J, the gap between germline ends came to 14 bases. The germline V gene has CDR1 MGHRA and CDR2 YSYEKL. The CDR3 loop spans 15 amino acids.

A word on this clone: The read comes to an end 3 residues before the CDR3 does, leaving the germline J gene to fill in the end. The chain is built from TRBV10-2 and TRBJ2-7; 11 bases fit TRBD2. The ends lost 5 bases at V and 0 bases at J; junction bases unmatched: 3. CDR1 and CDR2 from the germline V gene are WSHSY and SAAADI. The CDR3 is 15 residues long. CDR3 sequence: CASSMTSGTSYEQYF. The part of the CDR3 DNA that was read is TGCGCCAGCAGTATGACTAGCGGGACCTCCTACGAG.

The DNA read from the CDR3 is TGTGCCAGCAGTTCTGCCCGGGACAGCCAGAACACTGAA. Its protein is CASSSARDSQNTE. The CDR3, in full, reads CASSSARDSQNTEAFF. The V gene is TRBV7-8, the J gene TRBJ1-1, with TRBD1 matching over 7 bases. The read stops 3 residues short of the end of the CDR3; the missing end is completed from the germline J gene. The trim removed 6 bases at V and 1 base at J, leaving 11 bases unmatched. Germline values: CDR1 SGHVS, CDR2 FQNEAQ. This CDR3 is built from 16 residues.

As to this clone: The CDR3 end lies 3 residues beyond the end of the read and is filled in from the germline J gene. Other DNA sequences of this sample code for an identical CDR3. The chain couples TRBV18 to TRBJ2-1; 8 positions match TRBD2. Germline V gives CDR1 KGHSH, CDR2 LQKENI. The CDR3 totals 16 residues. The trim removed 3 bases at V and 6 bases at J, leaving 10 bases unmatched. The CDR3 bases that were read are TGTGCCAGCTCACCTTTCGGAGGGACTAGGGGCAATGAG. Encoded protein: CASSPFGGTRGNE. In full, the CDR3 reads CASSPFGGTRGNEQFF. Complete variable domain (other parts from reference TRBV18 and TRBJ2-1): NAGVMQNPRHLVRRRGQEARLRCSPMKGHSHVYWYRQLPEEGLKFMVYLQKENIIDESGMPKERFSAEFPKEGPSILRIQQVVRGDSAAYFCASSPFGGTRGNEQFFGPGTRLTVL.

Worth noting for this clone: The read terminates 3 residues ahead of where the CDR3 ends, so the germline J gene completes it. The gene calls are TRBV4-2 and TRBJ2-3, with TRBD2 matching 7 bases. The ends lost 2 bases at V and 2 bases at J; junction bases unmatched: 7. CDR3 length: 16 residues. Germline V gene lookup returns CDR1 LGHNA and CDR2 YNFKEQ. The part of the CDR3 DNA that was read is TGTGCCAGCAGCCAACTAGGCGGGGGAAACACAGATACG. Translating gives CASSQLGGGNTDT. The complete CDR3 protein is CASSQLGGGNTDTQYF.